These T cell receptor beta chains were read from a single sample in a study of T-cell reconstitution after alpha-beta-depleted transplantation in children. MiXCR was run by TCRdb on the PCR reads, yielding one entry per CDR3 protein. This table holds just over 950,000 distinct CDR3 sequences, about 31% found once. Sample: PBMCs, mostly from graft donor cells, taken 360 days after TCRalphabeta/CD19-depleted stem cell transplant. Receptor source: a boy under two years old who had a stem cell transplant for SCID, so the T cells may come from the graft donor. Each CDR3 is given with its conserved first and last residue. Fields, in order: D gene, V gene, clone size, CDR3 length, J gene, CDR3 protein, CDR3 DNA. The D gene is left open where the match is weak. Part of the rows lack a size; the others show once, few, many or a class for expanded clones.

D: -
V: TRBV5-1
size: many
length: 11
J: TRBJ2-5
CDR3: CASRVQETQYF
DNA: TGCGCCAGCAGAGTCCAAGAGACCCAGTACTTC

D: TRBD1
V: TRBV29-1
size: -
length: 15
J: TRBJ2-7
CDR3: CSVGPLDRDSHEQYF
DNA: TGCAGCGTTGGACCGCTAGACAGGGATTCCCACGAGCAGTACTTC

D: TRBD1
V: TRBV20-1
size: -
length: 18
J: TRBJ1-4
CDR3: CSAAREGADTGLDEKLFF
DNA: TGCAGTGCAGCAAGAGAGGGGGCGGACACGGGACTAGATGAAAAACTGTTTTTT

D: TRBD2
V: TRBV10-3
size: -
length: 14
J: TRBJ2-7
CDR3: CAISGGGLAYEQYF
DNA: TGTGCCATCAGTGGAGGCGGACTAGCCTACGAGCAGTACTTC

D: -
V: TRBV29-1
size: -
length: 15
J: TRBJ1-4
CDR3: CSVQAAADSNEKLFF
DNA: TGCAGCGTCCAAGCGGCGGCAGACAGTAATGAAAAACTGTTTTTT

D: TRBD1
V: TRBV9
size: few
length: 15
J: TRBJ1-2
CDR3: CASSVGGTGGYGYTF
DNA: TGTGCCAGCAGCGTAGGGGGGACAGGGGGCTATGGCTACACCTTC

D: TRBD2
V: TRBV20-1
size: -
length: 15
J: TRBJ2-1
CDR3: CSAVISGGYYNEQFF
DNA: TGCAGTGCAGTCATTAGCGGGGGGTACTACAATGAGCAGTTCTTC

D: -
V: TRBV9
size: -
length: 14
J: TRBJ2-2
CDR3: CASSVDPVWGELFF
DNA: TGTGCCAGCAGCGTAGACCCAGTGTGGGGGGAGCTGTTTTTT

D: TRBD1
V: TRBV5-1
size: -
length: 15
J: TRBJ2-5
CDR3: CASSARDREGETQYF
DNA: TGCGCCAGCAGCGCAAGGGACAGGGAGGGCGAGACCCAGTACTTC

D: TRBD1
V: TRBV5-1
size: -
length: 14
J: TRBJ1-2
CDR3: CASSQGQGALGYTF
DNA: TGCGCCAGCAGCCAGGGACAGGGGGCGCTTGGCTACACCTTC

D: -
V: TRBV3-1
size: few
length: 16
J: TRBJ2-1
CDR3: CASSQDVGEPYNEQFF
DNA: TGTGCCAGCAGCCAAGACGTAGGGGAGCCCTACAATGAGCAGTTCTTC

D: -
V: TRBV5-1
size: few
length: 12
J: TRBJ1-2
CDR3: CASSYPQGGYTF
DNA: TGCGCCAGCAGCTATCCACAGGGTGGCTACACCTTC

D: -
V: TRBV5-6
size: few
length: 15
J: TRBJ2-5
CDR3: CASSYDTGRGETQYF
DNA: TGTGCCAGCAGCTACGACACGGGGCGCGGGGAGACCCAGTACTTC

D: -
V: TRBV11-2
size: many
length: 18
J: TRBJ1-3
CDR3: CASSLDLEGKLSGNTIYF
DNA: TGTGCCAGCAGCTTAGATCTAGAAGGAAAGCTTTCTGGAAACACCATATATTTT

D: -
V: TRBV9
size: few
length: 12
J: TRBJ2-2
CDR3: CASTGPFGELFF
DNA: TGTGCCAGCACCGGACCTTTCGGGGAGCTGTTTTTT

D: TRBD1
V: TRBV20-1
size: few
length: 16
J: TRBJ2-3
CDR3: CSARPPGQPYTDTQYF
DNA: TGCAGTGCTAGACCTCCGGGACAGCCATACACAGATACGCAGTATTTT

D: -
V: TRBV13
size: few
length: 14
J: TRBJ2-5
CDR3: CASTAGAKQETQYF
DNA: TGTGCCAGCACTGCGGGGGCGAAACAAGAGACCCAGTACTTC

D: -
V: TRBV28
size: many
length: 13
J: TRBJ1-6
CDR3: CASSLPAALGAHF
DNA: TGTGCCAGCAGTTTACCGGCCGCTCTGGGTGCCCACTTT

D: -
V: TRBV12-3/TRBV12-4
size: -
length: 13
J: TRBJ2-7
CDR3: CASSFGGLNEQYF
DNA: TGTGCCAGCAGTTTCGGGGGGCTAAACGAGCAGTACTTC

D: TRBD1
V: TRBV29-1
size: few
length: 16
J: TRBJ2-4
CDR3: CSVAGTYGTDLGIQYF
DNA: TGCAGCGTTGCGGGGACCTACGGGACAGATTTGGGCATTCAGTACTTC

D: -
V: TRBV7-3
size: -
length: 15
J: TRBJ2-6
CDR3: CASSLNRAGANVLTF
DNA: TGTGCCAGCAGCTTAAACAGGGCTGGGGCCAACGTCCTGACTTTC

D: TRBD2
V: TRBV9
size: -
length: 16
J: TRBJ2-5
CDR3: CASSVDPGGPGETQYF
DNA: TGTGCCAGCAGCGTAGATCCGGGGGGGCCTGGAGAGACCCAGTACTTC

D: -
V: TRBV7-6
size: few
length: 16
J: TRBJ2-3
CDR3: CASSLPDKLHADTQYF
DNA: TGTGCCAGCAGCTTACCGGACAAGTTGCATGCAGATACGCAGTATTTT

D: TRBD1
V: TRBV2
size: -
length: 16
J: TRBJ2-2
CDR3: CASSRQGAANTGELFF
DNA: TGTGCCAGCAGCCGACAGGGGGCCGCGAACACCGGGGAGCTGTTTTTT

D: TRBD1
V: TRBV3-1
size: -
length: 17
J: TRBJ1-4
CDR3: CASSHGTGAFANEKLFF
DNA: TGTGCCAGCAGCCACGGGACAGGGGCATTTGCTAATGAAAAACTGTTTTTT

D: -
V: TRBV10-3
size: -
length: 14
J: TRBJ1-2
CDR3: CAISERTGLVGYTF
DNA: TGTGCCATCAGTGAGCGAACAGGATTGGTCGGCTACACCTTC

D: -
V: TRBV3-1
size: many
length: 14
J: TRBJ1-1
CDR3: CASSQVGINTEAFF
DNA: TGTGCCAGCAGCCAAGTGGGGATTAACACTGAAGCTTTCTTT

D: -
V: TRBV28
size: many
length: 14
J: TRBJ2-1
CDR3: CASSPARRYNEQFF
DNA: TGTGCCAGCAGCCCGGCCCGACGGTACAATGAGCAGTTCTTC

D: -
V: TRBV10-3
size: -
length: 17
J: TRBJ1-1
CDR3: CAISDKARTQEDTEAFF
DNA: TGTGCCATCAGTGATAAGGCACGGACGCAAGAGGACACTGAAGCTTTCTTT

D: -
V: TRBV10-3
size: few
length: 16
J: TRBJ2-3
CDR3: CAISLTVGPSTDTQYF
DNA: TGTGCCATCAGCCTCACCGTGGGACCTAGCACAGATACGCAGTATTTT

D: -
V: TRBV20-1
size: few
length: 15
J: TRBJ2-7
CDR3: CSARNPRTALVEQYF
DNA: TGCAGTGCTAGAAACCCGAGGACGGCGCTCGTCGAGCAGTACTTC

D: -
V: TRBV12-3/TRBV12-4
size: -
length: 13
J: TRBJ2-7
CDR3: CASQGGTSYEQYF
DNA: TGTGCCAGCCAGGGGGGGACCTCCTACGAGCAGTACTTC

D: -
V: TRBV6-1
size: many
length: 16
J: TRBJ2-5
CDR3: CASREMAGALQETQYF
DNA: TGTGCCAGCAGGGAGATGGCGGGGGCCCTCCAAGAGACCCAGTACTTC

D: TRBD2
V: TRBV9
size: -
length: 16
J: TRBJ2-1
CDR3: CASSVGGLAVDNEQFF
DNA: TGTGCCAGCAGCGTAGGGGGACTAGCGGTGGACAATGAGCAGTTCTTC

D: TRBD1
V: TRBV29-1
size: -
length: 13
J: TRBJ2-7
CDR3: CSVTGVSNYEQYF
DNA: TGCAGCGTGACAGGGGTATCGAACTACGAGCAGTACTTC

D: TRBD2
V: TRBV12-5
size: few
length: 18
J: TRBJ2-3
CDR3: CASGSGLAGTLSTDTQYF
DNA: TGTGCTAGTGGTTCTGGACTAGCGGGGACGCTAAGCACAGATACGCAGTATTTT

D: -
V: TRBV7-9
size: -
length: 15
J: TRBJ2-5
CDR3: CASSLGRLAQETQYF
DNA: TGTGCCAGCAGCTTAGGAAGGCTAGCGCAAGAGACCCAGTACTTC

D: -
V: TRBV6-5
size: few
length: 15
J: TRBJ1-1
CDR3: CASSHNRKGNTEAFF
DNA: TGTGCCAGCAGTCACAACCGAAAAGGGAACACTGAAGCTTTCTTT

D: -
V: TRBV28
size: few
length: 15
J: TRBJ2-1
CDR3: CASSPPRVPYNEQFF
DNA: TGTGCCAGCAGCCCGCCTCGGGTTCCCTACAATGAGCAGTTCTTC

D: TRBD2
V: TRBV9
size: few
length: 14
J: TRBJ2-3
CDR3: CASSPTTGGDTQYF
DNA: TGTGCCAGCAGCCCCACGACGGGAGGAGATACGCAGTATTTT

D: -
V: TRBV6-6
size: -
length: 12
J: TRBJ1-3
CDR3: CASKGRGNTIYF
DNA: TGTGCCAGCAAGGGACGTGGAAACACCATATATTTT

D: -
V: TRBV5-1
size: -
length: 17
J: TRBJ2-3
CDR3: CASSLEPASPYTDTQYF
DNA: TGCGCCAGCAGCTTGGAGCCAGCCAGTCCCTACACAGATACGCAGTATTTT

D: -
V: TRBV5-1
size: -
length: 16
J: TRBJ1-4
CDR3: CASSPGAVPGNEKLFF
DNA: TGCGCCAGCAGCCCCGGGGCCGTCCCAGGAAATGAAAAACTGTTTTTT

D: -
V: TRBV20-1
size: few
length: 13
J: TRBJ2-7
CDR3: CSARDGPLYEQYF
DNA: TGCAGTGCTAGAGATGGGCCCCTCTACGAGCAGTACTTC

D: -
V: TRBV12-3/TRBV12-4
size: few
length: 11
J: TRBJ1-1
CDR3: CASSFSFEAFF
DNA: TGTGCCAGCAGTTTTTCATTTGAAGCTTTCTTT

D: -
V: TRBV11-3
size: few
length: 16
J: TRBJ2-1
CDR3: CASSKRGTSLYNEQFF
DNA: TGTGCCAGCAGCAAAAGAGGGACGTCACTTTACAATGAGCAGTTCTTC

D: -
V: TRBV18
size: -
length: 15
J: TRBJ2-7
CDR3: CASSPSQDSTYEQYF
DNA: TGTGCCAGCTCACCGTCACAGGATAGTACCTACGAGCAGTACTTC

D: TRBD1
V: TRBV12-3/TRBV12-4
size: once
length: 15
J: TRBJ1-2
CDR3: CASSLLETGAYGYTF
DNA: TGTGCCAGCAGTTTGTTGGAGACAGGGGCCTATGGCTACACCTTC

D: TRBD1
V: TRBV11-1
size: few
length: 18
J: TRBJ2-1
CDR3: CASSLVMVRDRHYNEQFF
DNA: TGTGCCAGCAGCTTAGTAATGGTAAGGGACAGGCACTACAATGAGCAGTTCTTC